This T cell receptor (beta chain) was identified during a study of regulatory T cells in long-lasting Graves disease. Study-wide results and caveats: Results may be inaccurate due to the small sample size.

This clonotype was detected ten times or more. Antigen specificity is unknown. According to the study, TCR beta libraries were built with iRepertoire HTBI primers and CDR3-region Arm-PCR. TCRdb fed the multiplex PCR reads into MiXCR, producing one record per CDR3 protein. The sample has a few hundred thousand distinct CDR3 sequences, approximately 12% seen once. Sample time point: newly diagnosed GD, antithyroid drugs for less than 3 months. RNA isolated from PBMCs was used to make the TCR library. CDR3 length: 14 amino acids. V was shortened by 3 bases and J by 1 base, with 12 bases between the two germline ends. The germline V gene encodes CDR1 GTSNPN and CDR2 SVGIG (reference sequence). These data are also associated with another study on T cells in Graves' hyperthyroidism and ophthalmopathy. That report notes: Recently diagnosed hyperthyroidism of less than 2 months' duration affected patients aged 18 to 65.

The chain uses TRBV30 and TRBJ1-1; a possible D gene is TRBD1 (5 bases). This receptor was obtained from a woman aged 18-35 years with Graves disease. The sequences come from peripheral blood mononuclear cells (PBMCs), collected at new diagnosis, from a patient treated with antithyroid drugs. The DNA of the CDR3 is TGTGCCTGGAGGGGGGGACTAAGGAACACTGAAGCTTTCTTT. Protein: CAWRGGLRNTEAFF.